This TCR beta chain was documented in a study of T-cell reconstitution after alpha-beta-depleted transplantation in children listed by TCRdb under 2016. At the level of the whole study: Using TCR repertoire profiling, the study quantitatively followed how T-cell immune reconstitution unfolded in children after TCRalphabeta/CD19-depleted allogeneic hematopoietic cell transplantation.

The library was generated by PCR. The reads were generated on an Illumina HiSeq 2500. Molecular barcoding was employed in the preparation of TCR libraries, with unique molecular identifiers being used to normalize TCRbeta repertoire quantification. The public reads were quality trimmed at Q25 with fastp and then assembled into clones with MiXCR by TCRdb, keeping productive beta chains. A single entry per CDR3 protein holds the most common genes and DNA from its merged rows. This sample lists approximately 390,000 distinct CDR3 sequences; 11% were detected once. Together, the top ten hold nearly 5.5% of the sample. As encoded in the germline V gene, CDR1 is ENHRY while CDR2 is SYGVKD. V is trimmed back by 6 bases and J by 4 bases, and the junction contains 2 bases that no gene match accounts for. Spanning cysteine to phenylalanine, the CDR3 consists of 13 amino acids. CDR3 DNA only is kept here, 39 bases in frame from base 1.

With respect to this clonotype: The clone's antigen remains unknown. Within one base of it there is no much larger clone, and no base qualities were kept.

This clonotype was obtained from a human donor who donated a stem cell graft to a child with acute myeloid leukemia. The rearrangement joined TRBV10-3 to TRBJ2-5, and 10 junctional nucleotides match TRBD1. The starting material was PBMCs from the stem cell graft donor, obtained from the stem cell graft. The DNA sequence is TGTGCCATCAGGGGGACAGGGGCAGAGACCCAGTACTTC. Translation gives CAIRGTGAETQYF.